Below, one T cell receptor (beta chain) is given with its context. These data belong to a study of OX40 agonist ivuxolimab in advanced cancers. The V gene's germline CDR1 is SQVTM and CDR2 ANQGSEA. The V gene end was trimmed by 7 bases and the J gene end by 6 bases; junction bases not matched to a gene: 9. CDR3 size: 13 residues. Measured with immunoSEQ multiplex PCR; TCRdb has only the in-frame clones, and not every one. The sample contains 45,000 to 65,000 clones, 65% to 90% of which appear only once. The source is an adult with an advanced solid tumor such as melanoma, head and neck, liver or kidney cancer. This chain joins TRBV29-1 and TRBJ1-2; 9 bases match TRBD1. The specimen was CD4+ or CD8+ T cells sorted from blood, collected in a trial of the OX40 agonist ivuxolimab. DNA for the CDR3: TGCAGCGCCTACTTGGGACAGGGCGATGGCTACACCTTC. This gives the protein CSAYLGQGDGYTF.